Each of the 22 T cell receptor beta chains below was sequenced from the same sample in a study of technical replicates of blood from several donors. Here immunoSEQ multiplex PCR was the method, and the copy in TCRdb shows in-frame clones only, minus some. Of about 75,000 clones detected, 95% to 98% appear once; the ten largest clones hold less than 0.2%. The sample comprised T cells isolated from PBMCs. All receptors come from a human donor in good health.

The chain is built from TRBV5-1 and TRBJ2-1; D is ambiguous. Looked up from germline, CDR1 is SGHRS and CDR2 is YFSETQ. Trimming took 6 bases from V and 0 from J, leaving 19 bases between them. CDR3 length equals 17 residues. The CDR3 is CASTSEVATTSYNEQFF. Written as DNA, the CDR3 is TGCGCCAGCACCTCTGAGGTCGCCACCACCTCCTACAATGAGCAGTTCTTC.

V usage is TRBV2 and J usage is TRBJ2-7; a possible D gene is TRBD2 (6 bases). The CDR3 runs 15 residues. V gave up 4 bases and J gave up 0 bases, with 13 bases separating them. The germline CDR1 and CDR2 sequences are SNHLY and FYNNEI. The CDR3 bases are TGTGCCAGCAGTGTGAGGGAGGACAACTCCTACGAGCAGTACTTC. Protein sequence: CASSVREDNSYEQYF.

CDR3: CASSIGGLASDTQYF. Written as DNA, the CDR3 is TGTGCCAGTAGTATAGGGGGACTAGCATCAGATACGCAGTATTTT. The chain employs TRBV19 and TRBJ2-3; 9 bases line up with TRBD2. J gave up 4 bases and V 1 base, and 3 bases lay outside the gene matches. Germline CDR1 and CDR2: LNHDA and SQIVND (reference sequence). This CDR3 spans 15 amino acids. Full variable domain (missing parts from reference TRBV19 and TRBJ2-3): DGGITQSPKYLFRKEGQNVTLSCEQNLNHDAMYWYRQDPGQGLRLIYYSQIVNDFQKGDIAEGYSVSREKKESFPLTVTSAQKNPTAFYLCASSIGGLASDTQYFGPGTRLTVL.

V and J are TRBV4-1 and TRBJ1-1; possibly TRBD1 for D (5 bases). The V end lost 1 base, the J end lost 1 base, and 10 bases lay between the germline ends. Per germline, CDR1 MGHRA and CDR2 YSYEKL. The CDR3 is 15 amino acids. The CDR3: CASSQAGEGNTEAFF. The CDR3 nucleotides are TGCGCCAGCAGCCAAGCGGGGGAGGGGAACACTGAAGCTTTCTTT.

CDR3 in amino acids: CAIRGGDGYGYTF. The CDR3 DNA reads as TGTGCCATCAGAGGGGGGGACGGGTATGGCTACACCTTC. The chain uses TRBV10-3 and TRBJ1-2, with TRBD1 as a possible D gene (6 bases). Germline loops: CDR1 ENHRY, CDR2 SYGVKD. The ends were cut back, 6 bases at V and 5 bases at J, with 13 bases in the middle. This CDR3 has 13 amino acids.

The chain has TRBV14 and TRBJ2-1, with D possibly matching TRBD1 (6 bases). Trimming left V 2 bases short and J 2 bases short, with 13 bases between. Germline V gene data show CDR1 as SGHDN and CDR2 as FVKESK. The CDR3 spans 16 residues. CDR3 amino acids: CASSQNRVGPYNEQFF. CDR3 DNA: TGTGCCAGCAGCCAAAACAGGGTGGGACCCTACAATGAGCAGTTCTTC.

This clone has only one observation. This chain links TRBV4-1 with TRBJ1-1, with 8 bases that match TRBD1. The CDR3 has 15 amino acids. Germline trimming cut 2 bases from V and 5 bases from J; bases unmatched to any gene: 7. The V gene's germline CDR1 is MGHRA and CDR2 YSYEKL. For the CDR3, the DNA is TGCGCCAGCAGCCAATCCACAGGGGGTGTGACTGAAGCTTTCTTT. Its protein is CASSQSTGGVTEAFF.

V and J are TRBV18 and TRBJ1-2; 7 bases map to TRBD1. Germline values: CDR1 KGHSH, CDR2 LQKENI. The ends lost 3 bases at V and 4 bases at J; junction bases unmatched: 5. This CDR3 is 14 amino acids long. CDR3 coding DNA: TGTGCCAGCTCACCCGGGACAGAAAGCTATGGCTACACCTTC. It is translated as CASSPGTESYGYTF.

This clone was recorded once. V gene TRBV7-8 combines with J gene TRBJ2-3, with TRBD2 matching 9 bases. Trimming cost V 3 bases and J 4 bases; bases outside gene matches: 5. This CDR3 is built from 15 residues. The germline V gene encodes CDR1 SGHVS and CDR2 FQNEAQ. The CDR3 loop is CASSFRSSGADTQYF. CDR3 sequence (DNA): TGTGCCAGCAGCTTTCGGTCTAGCGGGGCAGATACGCAGTATTTT.

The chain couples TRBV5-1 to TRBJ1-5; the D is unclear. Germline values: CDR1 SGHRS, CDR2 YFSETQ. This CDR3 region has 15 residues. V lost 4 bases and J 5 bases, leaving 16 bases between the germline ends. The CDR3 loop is CASSAAGLPDQPQHF. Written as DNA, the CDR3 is TGCGCCAGCAGCGCGGCAGGACTACCCGATCAGCCCCAGCATTTT. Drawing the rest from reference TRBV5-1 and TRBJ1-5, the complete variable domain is KAGVTQTPRYLIKTRGQQVTLSCSPISGHRSVSWYQQTPGQGLQFLFEYFSETQRNKGNFPGRFSGRQFSNSRSEMNVSTLELGDSALYLCASSAAGLPDQPQHFGDGTRLSIL.

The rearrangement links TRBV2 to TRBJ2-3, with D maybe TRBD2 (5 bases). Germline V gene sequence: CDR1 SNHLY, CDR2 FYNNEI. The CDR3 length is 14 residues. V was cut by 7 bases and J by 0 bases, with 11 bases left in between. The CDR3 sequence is CASNLLGSTDTQYF. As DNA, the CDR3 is TGTGCCAGCAACTTACTAGGGAGCACAGATACGCAGTATTTT.

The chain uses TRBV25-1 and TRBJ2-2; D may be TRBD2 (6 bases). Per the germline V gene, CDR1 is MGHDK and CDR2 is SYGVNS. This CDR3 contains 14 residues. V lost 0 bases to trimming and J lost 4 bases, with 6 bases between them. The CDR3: CASSEYSGTGELFF. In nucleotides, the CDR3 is TGTGCCAGCAGTGAATATAGCGGCACCGGGGAGCTGTTTTTT.

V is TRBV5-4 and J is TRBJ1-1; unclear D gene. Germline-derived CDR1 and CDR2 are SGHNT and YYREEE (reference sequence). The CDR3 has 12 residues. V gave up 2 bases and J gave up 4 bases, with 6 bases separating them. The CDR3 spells CASSFDSTEAFF. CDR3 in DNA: TGTGCCAGCAGCTTTGATAGCACTGAAGCTTTCTTT.

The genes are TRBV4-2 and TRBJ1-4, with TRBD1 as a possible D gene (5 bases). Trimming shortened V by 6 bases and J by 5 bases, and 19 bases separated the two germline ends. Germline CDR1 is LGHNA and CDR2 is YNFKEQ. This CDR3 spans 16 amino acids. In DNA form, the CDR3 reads TGTGCCAGCAGTTACGGAGGGGAGTTTCCCAATGAAAAACTGTTTTTT. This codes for CASSYGGEFPNEKLFF.

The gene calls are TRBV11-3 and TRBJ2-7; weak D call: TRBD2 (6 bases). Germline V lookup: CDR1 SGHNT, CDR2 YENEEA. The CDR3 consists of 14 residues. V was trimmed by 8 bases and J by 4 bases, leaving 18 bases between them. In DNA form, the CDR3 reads TGTGCCAGCGTCTCGGCCGAGGAGGGATACGAGCAGTACTTC. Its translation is CASVSAEEGYEQYF. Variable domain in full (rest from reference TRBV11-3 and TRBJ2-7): EAGVVQSPRYKIIEKKQPVAFWCNPISGHNTLYWYLQNLGQGPELLIRYENEEAVDDSQLPKDRFSAERLKGVDSTLKIQPAELGDSAVYLCASVSAEEGYEQYFGPGTRLTVT.

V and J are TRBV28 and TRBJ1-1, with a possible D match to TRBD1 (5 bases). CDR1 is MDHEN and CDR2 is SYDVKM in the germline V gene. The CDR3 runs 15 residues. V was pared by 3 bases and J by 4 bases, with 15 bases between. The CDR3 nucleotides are TGTGCCAGCAGTTTCGCGTCTGGGGGGGTCACTGAAGCTTTCTTT. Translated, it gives CASSFASGGVTEAFF.

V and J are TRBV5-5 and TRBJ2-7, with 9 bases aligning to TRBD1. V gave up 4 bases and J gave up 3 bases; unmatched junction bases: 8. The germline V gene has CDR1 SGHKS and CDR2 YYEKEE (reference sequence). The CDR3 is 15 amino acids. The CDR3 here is CASSASPGQGYEQYF. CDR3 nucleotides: TGTGCCAGCAGCGCTTCTCCGGGACAGGGCTACGAGCAGTACTTC.

The CDR3 coding sequence is TGTGCCAGCAGCATCCCCGGGACAGTGAACGGGGGCTACACCTTC. Its protein is CASSIPGTVNGGYTF. The chain has TRBV16 and TRBJ1-2; TRBD1 aligns across 7 bases. The germline V gene encodes CDR1 KGHSY and CDR2 FQNENV. The CDR3 is 15 amino acids. After removal of 5 bases from V and 8 bases from J, the junction contained 14 bases not matched to a gene.

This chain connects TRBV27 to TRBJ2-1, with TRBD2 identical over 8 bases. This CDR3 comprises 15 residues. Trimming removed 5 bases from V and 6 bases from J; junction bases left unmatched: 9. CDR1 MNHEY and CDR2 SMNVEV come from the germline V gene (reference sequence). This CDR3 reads CASSISGEGRNEQFF. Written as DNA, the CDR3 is TGTGCCAGCAGTATTAGCGGGGAGGGGCGCAATGAGCAGTTCTTC.

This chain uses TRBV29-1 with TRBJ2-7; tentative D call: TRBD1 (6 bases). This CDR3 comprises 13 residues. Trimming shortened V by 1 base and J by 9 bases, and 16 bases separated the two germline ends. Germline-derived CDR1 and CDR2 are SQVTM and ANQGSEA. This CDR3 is CSVEGAGARGQYF. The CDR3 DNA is TGCAGCGTTGAAGGGGCAGGGGCGAGGGGGCAGTACTTC.

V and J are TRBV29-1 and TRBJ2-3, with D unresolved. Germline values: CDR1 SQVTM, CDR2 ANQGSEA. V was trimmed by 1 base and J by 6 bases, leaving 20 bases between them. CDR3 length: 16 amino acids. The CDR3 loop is CSVEGSRSETRDTQYF. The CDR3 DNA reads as TGCAGCGTTGAAGGATCACGTTCAGAGACACGTGATACGCAGTATTTT.

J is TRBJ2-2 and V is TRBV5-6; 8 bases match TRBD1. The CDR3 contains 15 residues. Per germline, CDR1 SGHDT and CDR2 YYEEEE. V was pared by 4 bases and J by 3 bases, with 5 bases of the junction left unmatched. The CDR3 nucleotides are TGTGCCAGCAGCCACAGGGGGAGATACACCGGGGAGCTGTTTTTT. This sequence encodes CASSHRGRYTGELFF.